Following are 6 T cell receptor beta chains from one sample sequenced in a study of T-cell reconstitution after alpha-beta-depleted transplantation in children. Researchers prepared the TCRbeta library using unique molecular identifiers, the study reports. MiXCR, run by TCRdb on the PCR reads, gives a single entry per CDR3 protein. Among around 100,000 distinct CDR3 sequences listed, about 6.8% were seen once. The sequenced sample was PBMCs, obtained before TCRalphabeta/CD19-depleted stem cell transplant. Receptors were obtained from a boy aged 2 to 10 with acute lymphoblastic leukemia, due to receive a stem cell transplant.

The DNA of the CDR3 is TGCAGTGCTTCGGCCCCTCTAGCGGGGGCCCAAGAGACCCAGTACTTC. It encodes CSASAPLAGAQETQYF. This sequence joins TRBV20-1 and TRBJ2-5; 10 bases are shared with TRBD2. CDR1 and CDR2 from the germline V gene are DFQATT and SNEGSKA (reference sequence). The CDR3 has 16 amino acids. V shed 5 bases and J 1 base; nucleotides not matched to a gene: 10.

Regarding this clonotype: Compared with germline, one end of the junction differs, possibly owing to a read error. The chain links TRBV4-2 to TRBJ1-1; D not resolved. Germline CDR1 reads LGHNA; CDR2 reads YNFKEQ. The CDR3 totals 15 residues. Written as DNA, the CDR3 is TGTGCCATCGGCCCCTGGACCCTCTGCTACACTGAAGTTTTCTTT. Protein: CAIGPWTLCYTEVFF.

This clonotype was detected a few times. The rearrangement joins TRBV20-1 to TRBJ1-5, with 7 bases matching TRBD1. Germline V gene lookup returns CDR1 DFQATT and CDR2 SNEGSKA (reference sequence). Unmatched junction bases numbered 6, after V lost 3 bases and J lost 4 bases. The CDR3 sequence is 14 residues long. In DNA form, the CDR3 reads TGCAGTGCTAGTCCGGGACAGCCTAATCAGCCCCAGCATTTT. Translated: CSASPGQPNQPQHF.

This clonotype has just a few counts. The V gene is TRBV4-1, the J gene TRBJ1-5, with D maybe TRBD1 (5 bases). This CDR3 has 16 residues. V was pared by 0 bases and J by 3 bases, with 12 bases between. The germline gives CDR1 MGHRA, CDR2 YSYEKL. The CDR3 sequence: CASSQEQGAYNQPQHF. The CDR3 nucleotides are TGCGCCAGCAGCCAAGAACAAGGGGCCTACAATCAGCCCCAGCATTTT.

The rearrangement joins TRBV2 to TRBJ1-1; possibly TRBD1 for D (6 bases). Germline assignment: CDR1 SNHLY and CDR2 FYNNEI. Trimming removed 5 bases from V and 4 bases from J, with 11 bases in between. The CDR3 is 13 amino acids. CDR3 sequence (DNA): TGTGCCAGCAGTCCTACAGGGAGCACTGAAGCTTTCTTT. Residues: CASSPTGSTEAFF. Using reference TRBV2 and TRBJ1-1 for the parts outside the CDR3, the full variable domain is EPEVTQTPSHQVTQMGQEVILRCVPISNHLYFYWYRQILGQKVEFLVSFYNNEISEKSEIFDDQFSVERPDGSNFTLKIRSTKLEDSAMYFCASSPTGSTEAFFGQGTRLTVV.

In this sample, this clonotype turned up many times. The chain combines TRBV7-2 with TRBJ2-7, with D possibly being TRBD2 (7 bases). The CDR3 runs 15 residues. Trimming stripped 5 bases from V and 6 bases from J, with 20 bases between. Germline V CDR1 and CDR2: SGHTA, FQGNSA. The CDR3 here is CASSPPGGRGFEQYF. CDR3 sequence (DNA): TGTGCCAGCAGCCCCCCCGGGGGGCGGGGGTTCGAGCAGTACTTC. Supplemented by reference TRBV7-2 and TRBJ2-7, the full variable domain reads GAGVSQSPSNKVTEKGKDVELRCDPISGHTALYWYRQSLGQGLEFLIYFQGNSAPDKSGLPSDRFSAERTGGSVSTLTIQRTQQEDSAVYLCASSPPGGRGFEQYFGPGTRLTVT.